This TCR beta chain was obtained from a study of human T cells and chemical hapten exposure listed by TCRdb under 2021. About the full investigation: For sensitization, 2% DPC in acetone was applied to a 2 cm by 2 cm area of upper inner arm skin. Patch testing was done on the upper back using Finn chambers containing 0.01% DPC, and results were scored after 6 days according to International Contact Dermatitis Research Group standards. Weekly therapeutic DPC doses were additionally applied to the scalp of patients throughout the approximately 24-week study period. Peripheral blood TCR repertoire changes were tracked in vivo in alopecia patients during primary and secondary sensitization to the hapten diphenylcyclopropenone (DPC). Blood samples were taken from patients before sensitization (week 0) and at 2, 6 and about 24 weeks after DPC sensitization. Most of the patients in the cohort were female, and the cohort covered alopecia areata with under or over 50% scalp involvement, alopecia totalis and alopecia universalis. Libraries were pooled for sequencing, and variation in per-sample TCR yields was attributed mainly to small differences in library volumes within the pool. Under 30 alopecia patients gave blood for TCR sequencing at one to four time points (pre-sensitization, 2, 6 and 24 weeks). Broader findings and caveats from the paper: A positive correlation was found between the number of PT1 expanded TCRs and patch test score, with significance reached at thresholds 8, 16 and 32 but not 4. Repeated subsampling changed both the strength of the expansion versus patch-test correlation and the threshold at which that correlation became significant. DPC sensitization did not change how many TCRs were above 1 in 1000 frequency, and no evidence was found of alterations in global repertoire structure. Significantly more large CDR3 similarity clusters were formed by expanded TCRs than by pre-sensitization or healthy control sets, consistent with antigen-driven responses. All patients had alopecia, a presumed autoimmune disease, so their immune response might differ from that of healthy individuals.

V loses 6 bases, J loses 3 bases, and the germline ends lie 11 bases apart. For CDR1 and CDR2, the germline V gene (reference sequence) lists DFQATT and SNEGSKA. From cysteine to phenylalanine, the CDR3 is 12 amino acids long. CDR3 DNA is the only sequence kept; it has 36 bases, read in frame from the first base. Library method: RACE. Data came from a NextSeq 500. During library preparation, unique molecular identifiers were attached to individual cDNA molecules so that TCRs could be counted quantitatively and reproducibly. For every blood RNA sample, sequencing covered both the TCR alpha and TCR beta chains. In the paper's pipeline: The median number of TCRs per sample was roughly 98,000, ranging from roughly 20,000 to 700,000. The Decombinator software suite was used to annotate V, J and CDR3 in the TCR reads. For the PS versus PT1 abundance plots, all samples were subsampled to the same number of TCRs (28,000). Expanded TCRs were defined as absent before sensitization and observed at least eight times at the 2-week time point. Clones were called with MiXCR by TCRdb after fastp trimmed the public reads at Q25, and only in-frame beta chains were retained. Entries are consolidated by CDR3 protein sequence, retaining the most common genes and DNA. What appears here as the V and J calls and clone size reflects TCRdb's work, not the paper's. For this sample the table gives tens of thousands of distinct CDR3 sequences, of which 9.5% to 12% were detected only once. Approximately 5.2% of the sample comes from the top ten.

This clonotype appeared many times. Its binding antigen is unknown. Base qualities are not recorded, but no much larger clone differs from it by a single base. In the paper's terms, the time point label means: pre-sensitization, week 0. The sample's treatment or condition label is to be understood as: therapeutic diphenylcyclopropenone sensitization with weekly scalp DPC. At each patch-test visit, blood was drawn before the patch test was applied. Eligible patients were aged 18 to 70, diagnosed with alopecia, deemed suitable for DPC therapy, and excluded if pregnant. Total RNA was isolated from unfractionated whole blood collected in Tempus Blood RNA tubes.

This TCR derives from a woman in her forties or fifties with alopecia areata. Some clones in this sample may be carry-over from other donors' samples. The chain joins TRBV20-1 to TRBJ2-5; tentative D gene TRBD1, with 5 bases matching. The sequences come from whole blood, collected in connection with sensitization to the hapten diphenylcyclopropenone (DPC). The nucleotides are TGCAGTGCACAGGACGGAGAAGAGACCCAGTACTTC. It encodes CSAQDGEETQYF.